This T cell receptor beta chain came from a study of T-cell reconstitution after alpha-beta-depleted transplantation in children (dated by TCRdb to 2016 to 2018). For the wider study: Using TCR repertoire profiling, the study followed T-cell immune reconstitution in a quantitative way in children after TCRalphabeta/CD19-depleted allogeneic hematopoietic cell transplantation.

The CDR3 holds 16 amino acids from the cysteine to the phenylalanine. The kept DNA is CDR3 alone, 48 bases in frame from the first base. CDR1 SGDLS and CDR2 YYNGEE are derived from the germline V gene. Here V drops 0 bases and J drops 6 bases, and the junction holds 8 bases not matched to any gene. As concerns this clonotype: Its antigen is currently not known. Per-base quality was not reported, and no clone a single base away is much larger than it.

The library relied on PCR. Sequencing was carried out with an Illumina HiSeq 2500. Molecular barcoding was employed in the preparation of TCR libraries, with unique molecular identifiers being used to normalize TCRbeta repertoire quantification. Through fastp at Q25 and MiXCR, TCRdb rebuilt clones from the public reads, retaining in-frame beta chains. Each entry is one CDR3 protein sequence, shown with its most common DNA and genes. The sample includes approximately 640,000 distinct CDR3 sequences, with roughly 17% observed a single time. 1.1% of the sample is in the top ten clones. This receptor was identified in a human donor who donated a stem cell graft to a child with acute myeloid leukemia. The specimen comprised PBMCs from the stem cell graft donor, sampled from the stem cell graft. The chain joins TRBV9 to TRBJ2-3; 9 nucleotides in the junction match TRBD1. The CDR3 region reads CASSVGTGALSDTQYF. The sequenced DNA is TGTGCCAGCAGCGTAGGGACAGGGGCCTTGTCCGATACGCAGTATTTT.